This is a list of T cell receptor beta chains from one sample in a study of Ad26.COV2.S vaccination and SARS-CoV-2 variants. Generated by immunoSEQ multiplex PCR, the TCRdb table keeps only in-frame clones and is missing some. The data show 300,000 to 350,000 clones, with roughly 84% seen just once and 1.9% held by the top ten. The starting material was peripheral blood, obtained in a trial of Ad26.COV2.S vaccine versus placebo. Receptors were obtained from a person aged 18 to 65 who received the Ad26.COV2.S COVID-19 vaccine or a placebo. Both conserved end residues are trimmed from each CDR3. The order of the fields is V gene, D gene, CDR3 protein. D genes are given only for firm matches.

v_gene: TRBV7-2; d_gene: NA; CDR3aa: ASSLARDNYGYT
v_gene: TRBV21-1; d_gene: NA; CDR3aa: ASSSLLNTEAF
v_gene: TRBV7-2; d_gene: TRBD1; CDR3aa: ASSSDRATNEKLF
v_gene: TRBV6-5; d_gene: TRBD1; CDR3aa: ASSTRGPTYNEQF
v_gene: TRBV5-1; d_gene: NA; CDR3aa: ASSLTLMVVEQF
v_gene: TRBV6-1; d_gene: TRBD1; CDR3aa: ASSARPGQGADKDTQY
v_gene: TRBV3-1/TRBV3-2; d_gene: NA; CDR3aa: ASSRAAGSIETQY
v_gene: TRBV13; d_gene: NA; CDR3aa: ASSPPGPRGYEQY
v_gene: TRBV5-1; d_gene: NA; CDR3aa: ASSPQDYGYT
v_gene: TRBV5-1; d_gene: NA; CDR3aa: ASSFSTDTQY
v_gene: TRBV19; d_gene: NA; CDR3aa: AAKDGGLSYGYT
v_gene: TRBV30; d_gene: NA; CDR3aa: AWSPLYYGYT
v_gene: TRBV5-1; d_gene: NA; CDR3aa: ARRVGGDYGYT
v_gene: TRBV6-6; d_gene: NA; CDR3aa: ASSYSLNPTNEKLF
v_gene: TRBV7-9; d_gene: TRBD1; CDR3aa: ASSLRPDRESSYEQY
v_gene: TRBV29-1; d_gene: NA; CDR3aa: SALRDGGYT
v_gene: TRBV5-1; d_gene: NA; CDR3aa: ASSLAAADGEKLF
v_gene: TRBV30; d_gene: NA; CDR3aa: AWSSGKGNQPQH
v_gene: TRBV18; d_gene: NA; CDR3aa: ASSPGSEETQY
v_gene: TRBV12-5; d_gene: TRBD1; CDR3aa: ASGLAYEGQLNTGELF
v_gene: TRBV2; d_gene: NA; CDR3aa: ASGPEY
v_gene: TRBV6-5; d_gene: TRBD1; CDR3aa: ASSRGSDYGYT
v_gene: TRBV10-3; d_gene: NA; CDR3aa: AISESIGVKTQY
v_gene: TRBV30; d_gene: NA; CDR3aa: AWSWDEGTQY
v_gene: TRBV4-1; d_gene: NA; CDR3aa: ASSQESGSYYGYT
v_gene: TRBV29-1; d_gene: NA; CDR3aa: SAQGLHGELF
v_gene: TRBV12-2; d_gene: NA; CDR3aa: ASRLGANDQGRDGYT
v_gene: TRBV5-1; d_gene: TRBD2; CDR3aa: ASSFGGGRETQY